This T cell receptor beta chain was recovered during a study of cytomegalovirus exposure and HLA in healthy donors. The PCR contained 60 Vbeta and 13 Jbeta primers. Generated by immunoSEQ multiplex PCR, the TCRdb table keeps only in-frame clones and is missing some. Here the sample spans approximately 190,000 clones, roughly 84% being singletons. V was pared by 1 base and J by 3 bases, with 6 bases between. The CDR3 is 13 amino acids. Germline CDR1 SGHAT, CDR2 FQNNGV. The chain joins TRBV11-2 to TRBJ2-5; no definite D call. Sequencing input: PBMCs. The TCR comes from a woman between 45 and 65 years old in good health and CMV-seropositive. The CDR3 reads CASSLGGEETQYF. The CDR3 nucleotides are TGTGCCAGCAGCTTAGGAGGTGAAGAGACCCAGTACTTC.